Below, 8 T cell receptor beta chains from the same sample are listed, as sequenced in a study of blood T cell repertoires in COVID-19. The assay was immunoSEQ multiplex PCR, and TCRdb's table has in-frame clones only and misses some. The profile shows roughly 72,000 clones, roughly nine tenths of them singletons. Source material: peripheral blood. These receptor sequences come from a human donor in a cohort sampled during active COVID-19.

This sequence joins TRBV11-2 and TRBJ1-1; possible D gene TRBD1, 6 bases. Trimming pared 4 bases from V and 1 base from J, leaving 10 bases between. The CDR3 contains 14 residues. Germline lookup yields CDR1 SGHAT and CDR2 FQNNGV. Written as DNA, the CDR3 is TGTGCCAGCAGCTCGGGACACGCGAACACTGAAGCTTTCTTT. Protein sequence: CASSSGHANTEAFF.

CDR3 loop: CASKGGGLGTDTQYF. The CDR3 DNA sequence: TGCGCCAGCAAAGGGGGGGGGCTTGGAACAGATACGCAGTATTTT. The chain has TRBV5-1 and TRBJ2-3; D might be TRBD2 (7 bases). With 6 bases removed from V and 3 bases from J, the gap between germline ends came to 17 bases. This CDR3 contains 15 residues. Germline lookup yields CDR1 SGHRS and CDR2 YFSETQ.

The CDR3 bases are TGTGCCAGCAGTTACTCGAACCATCAGGAAGGCTACACCTTC. The encoded protein is CASSYSNHQEGYTF. This chain connects TRBV6-6 to TRBJ1-2; D gene unclear. The ends were cut back, 0 bases at V and 8 bases at J, with 13 bases in the middle. CDR1 and CDR2 (germline): MNHNY, SVGAGI (reference sequence). The CDR3 covers 14 residues.

This chain connects TRBV6-2 or TRBV6-3 to TRBJ1-2; D is unclear. Trimming pared 2 bases from V and 2 bases from J, leaving 6 bases between. Germline-derived CDR1 and CDR2 are MNHEY and SVGEGT. The CDR3 has 13 residues. Here the CDR3 DNA reads TGTGCCAGCAGTTACAATCCAAACTATGGCTACACCTTC. Residues: CASSYNPNYGYTF.

The chain carries TRBV7-2 and TRBJ1-6; D remains ambiguous. The CDR3 runs to 17 residues. Per germline, CDR1 SGHTA and CDR2 FQGNSA. V gave up 2 bases and J gave up 0 bases, with 11 bases separating them. CDR3 residues: CASSLPERSSYNSPLHF. DNA for the CDR3: TGTGCCAGCAGCTTACCGGAAAGGAGCTCCTATAATTCACCCCTCCACTTT.

The chain employs TRBV6-5 and TRBJ2-3, with 7 bases fitting TRBD1. The CDR3 runs 15 residues. Germline V CDR1 and CDR2: MNHEY, SVGAGI. Losses at the gene ends were 8 bases for V and 2 bases for J; bases not matched to a gene: 10. For the CDR3, the DNA is TGTGCCAGCCAGAGGACAGGCATGAACACAGATACGCAGTATTTT. Protein product: CASQRTGMNTDTQYF.

This chain joins TRBV12-3 or TRBV12-4 and TRBJ1-1; 8 bases align to TRBD1. Trimming took 8 bases from V and 5 from J; bases not matched to a gene: 1. This CDR3 has 11 amino acids. This chain's CDR3 is CASGQGTEAFF. The CDR3 DNA follows: TGTGCCAGCGGACAGGGAACTGAAGCTTTCTTT.

This clone appeared many times. The chain combines TRBV28 with TRBJ1-5; the D gene is possibly TRBD1 (5 bases). V was pared by 5 bases and J by 1 base, with 12 bases between. There are 15 residues in the CDR3. Per the germline V gene, CDR1 is MDHEN and CDR2 is SYDVKM. This CDR3 is CASSPLWGSNQPQHF. CDR3 sequence (DNA): TGTGCCAGCAGTCCCCTCTGGGGCAGCAATCAGCCCCAGCATTTT.